Presented here are 28 T cell receptor beta chains from one specimen sequenced in a study of coeliac disease. Clones were read by immunoSEQ multiplex PCR, and TCRdb kept only the in-frame ones, dropping some. Of around 5,000 clones listed, roughly 71% are singletons. The sample taken for sequencing was lymphocytes from the gut lamina propria. These receptors all come from a middle-aged woman.

This clone was observed a few times. The chain links TRBV29-1 to TRBJ2-3, with 7 bases lining up with TRBD2. J lost 3 bases, V lost 5 bases, and 11 bases had no gene match. This CDR3 is built from 15 residues. Germline V gene lookup returns CDR1 SQVTM and CDR2 ANQGSEA. The CDR3 DNA reads TGCAGCGTTAAGGGCGGGAGCATGATAACAGATACGCAGTATTTT. As protein: CSVKGGSMITDTQYF.

This sequence joins TRBV7-2 and TRBJ2-7, with D hard to call. The CDR3 is 11 residues long. CDR1 is SGHTA, CDR2 FQGNSA, per germline. The V end was cut by 4 bases, the J end by 3 bases, with 4 bases between. The CDR3 spells CASSSYYEQYF. The CDR3 nucleotides read TGTGCCAGCAGCTCCTACTACGAGCAGTACTTC. Looking up the rest from reference TRBV7-2 and TRBJ2-7 gives the full variable domain: GAGVSQSPSNKVTEKGKDVELRCDPISGHTALYWYRQSLGQGLEFLIYFQGNSAPDKSGLPSDRFSAERTGGSVSTLTIQRTQQEDSAVYLCASSSYYEQYFGPGTRLTVT.

CDR3 DNA: TGTGCCAGCGGAATCAGGGAAGCAGCCAAAAACATTCAGTACTTC. It is translated as CASGIREAAKNIQYF. The chain employs TRBV28 and TRBJ2-4, with a tentative D call TRBD1 (5 bases). V was trimmed by 8 bases and J by 0 bases, leaving 14 bases between them. Germline CDR1 is MDHEN and CDR2 is SYDVKM. This CDR3 contains 15 residues. Combining the CDR3 with reference TRBV28 and TRBJ2-4 gives the whole variable domain DVKVTQSSRYLVKRTGEKVFLECVQDMDHENMFWYRQDPGLGLRLIYFSYDVKMKEKGDIPEGYSVSREKKERFSLILESASTNQTSMYLCASGIREAAKNIQYFGAGTRLSVL.

The chain has TRBV5-1 and TRBJ2-3, with 8 positions matching TRBD2. CDR3 length equals 16 residues. The germline CDR1 and CDR2 sequences are SGHRS and YFSETQ. Trimming removed 4 bases from V and 5 bases from J; junction bases left unmatched: 12. The CDR3 loop reads CASSSSGRALGDTQYF. DNA for the CDR3: TGCGCCAGCAGCAGTTCCGGGAGGGCCTTGGGAGATACGCAGTATTTT.

The genes are TRBV11-3 and TRBJ2-1; D remains ambiguous. Trimming removed 2 bases at V and 10 bases at J, with 12 bases between. Per germline, CDR1 SGHNT and CDR2 YENEEA. CDR3 length equals 13 residues. CDR3 sequence (DNA): TGTGCCAGCAGCTTAAGGTTATTCGGGGAGCAGTTCTTC. The encoded protein is CASSLRLFGEQFF.

The chain is built from TRBV27 and TRBJ2-1; 8 nucleotides align to TRBD2. V was clipped by 5 bases and J by 2 bases; unmatched bases: 2. In germline, CDR1 is MNHEY, CDR2 SMNVEV (reference sequence). The CDR3 loop spans 14 amino acids. CDR3 amino acids: CASSSGSTYNEQFF. Here the CDR3 DNA reads TGTGCCAGCAGTAGCGGGAGTACCTACAATGAGCAGTTCTTC.

The sample holds one count of this clone. CDR3 coding DNA: TGTGCCAGCAGTGCAGGTGCAGGGGTGAACACTGAAGCTTTCTTT. Translated: CASSAGAGVNTEAFF. The rearrangement links TRBV2 to TRBJ1-1; TRBD1 might be the D (6 bases). The CDR3 consists of 15 residues. Per germline, CDR1 SNHLY and CDR2 FYNNEI. V was pared by 4 bases and J by 0 bases, with 12 bases between.

This clone showed up just once. V and J are TRBV28 and TRBJ2-3; 10 bases fit TRBD1. V was pared by 10 bases and J by 1 base, with 5 bases of the junction left unmatched. This CDR3 is built from 14 residues. Germline V lookup: CDR1 MDHEN, CDR2 SYDVKM. The CDR3 here is CATGGTGGTDTQYF. In DNA, the CDR3 is TGTGCCACAGGGGGGACAGGGGGCACAGATACGCAGTATTTT.

This chain connects TRBV28 to TRBJ2-1; D uncertain. V was pared by 6 bases and J by 3 bases, with 3 bases between. This CDR3 has 11 amino acids. CDR1 and CDR2 from the germline V gene are MDHEN and SYDVKM. CDR3 bases: TGTGCCAGCAGACACTACAATGAGCAGTTCTTC. Encoded protein: CASRHYNEQFF.

This clone was seen a single time. J is TRBJ1-1 and V is TRBV7-3; the match to TRBD1 covers 7 bases. The germline V gene encodes CDR1 SGHTA and CDR2 FQGTGA. CDR3 size: 13 residues. V lost 5 bases and J lost 4; bases outside the gene matches: 4. The CDR3 sequence is CASSVGQSTEAFF. CDR3 DNA sequence: TGTGCCAGCAGCGTGGGACAGAGCACTGAAGCTTTCTTT.

The V gene is TRBV19, the J gene TRBJ1-5, with 9 bases aligning to TRBD1. Per germline, CDR1 LNHDA and CDR2 SQIVND (reference sequence). V shed 6 bases, J shed 5 bases, and the junction held 8 bases outside the gene matches. This CDR3 region has 15 residues. This CDR3 is CASRTGQGHDQPQHF. The CDR3 DNA follows: TGTGCCAGTAGAACGGGACAGGGCCATGATCAGCCCCAGCATTTT.

The chain combines TRBV7-9 with TRBJ2-7, with D hard to call. Germline V gene lookup returns CDR1 SEHNR and CDR2 FQNEAQ (reference sequence). This CDR3 spans 16 amino acids. Trimming shortened V by 6 bases and J by 4 bases, and 22 bases separated the two germline ends. CDR3 DNA sequence: TGTGCCAGCAGTCAGGAAGACCTTCTCTCGCGTTACGAGCAGTACTTC. It translates to CASSQEDLLSRYEQYF.

This clone has only a few counts. The V gene is TRBV9, the J gene TRBJ1-1; 7 nucleotides line up with TRBD1. Germline loops: CDR1 SGDLS, CDR2 YYNGEE. This CDR3 has 14 residues. After removal of 3 bases from V and 6 bases from J, the junction contained 8 bases not matched to a gene. The CDR3 DNA is TGTGCCAGCAGCGAAATACAGGGGTTGCCTGAAGCTTTCTTT. This translates into CASSEIQGLPEAFF.

The chain has TRBV28 and TRBJ2-3; 13 positions agree with TRBD2. Germline CDR1 MDHEN, CDR2 SYDVKM. The CDR3 has 15 amino acids. The V segment lost 6 bases and the J segment 3 bases; nucleotides outside the gene matches: 3. The CDR3 spells CASSWTSGSTDTQYF. CDR3 bases: TGTGCCAGCAGCTGGACTAGCGGGAGTACAGATACGCAGTATTTT. The entire variable domain, with the rest obtained from reference TRBV28 and TRBJ2-3, is as follows: DVKVTQSSRYLVKRTGEKVFLECVQDMDHENMFWYRQDPGLGLRLIYFSYDVKMKEKGDIPEGYSVSREKKERFSLILESASTNQTSMYLCASSWTSGSTDTQYFGPGTRLTVL.

This clone occurred a few times. This rearrangement joins TRBV4-1 to TRBJ2-1, with a possible D match to TRBD2 (6 bases). Trimming removed 6 bases at V and 1 base at J, with 19 bases between. CDR1 MGHRA and CDR2 YSYEKL come from the germline V gene. The CDR3 is 17 residues long. CDR3 residues: CASSWVWREPSYNEQFF. CDR3 nucleotide sequence: TGCGCCAGCAGTTGGGTTTGGCGGGAACCTTCCTACAATGAGCAGTTCTTC.

J is TRBJ1-5 and V is TRBV28; D possibly corresponds to TRBD1 (6 bases). V lost 0 bases, J lost 6 bases, and 9 bases lay in between. The germline gives CDR1 MDHEN, CDR2 SYDVKM. CDR3 size: 14 residues. The CDR3 here is CASSLWDSGQPQHF. The DNA for the CDR3 is TGTGCCAGCAGTTTATGGGACAGCGGTCAGCCCCAGCATTTT.

Comments on this clone: At the DNA level, this CDR3 is encoded by other sequences in the same sample as well. CDR3 amino acids: CAFSGDRDRGGGYTF. CDR3 bases: TGTGCCTTTTCGGGGGACCGGGACAGGGGGGGTGGCTACACCTTC. The chain uses TRBV30 and TRBJ1-2; 11 nucleotides match TRBD1. Germline V gene sequence: CDR1 GTSNPN, CDR2 SVGIG (reference sequence). The CDR3 totals 15 residues. With 7 bases clipped from V and 7 bases from J, the junction kept 14 bases outside the gene matches. Full variable domain (outside the CDR3, taken from reference TRBV30 and TRBJ1-2): SQTIHQWPATLVQPVGSPLSLECTVEGTSNPNLYWYRQAAGRGLQLLFYSVGIGQISSEVPQNLSASRPQDRQFILSSKKLLLSDSGFYLCAFSGDRDRGGGYTFGSGTRLTVV.

The rearrangement joins TRBV11-2 to TRBJ2-1; the D gene is possibly TRBD2 (6 bases). V shed 1 base and J shed 0 bases, with 10 bases lying between them. Germline V gene sequence: CDR1 SGHAT, CDR2 FQNNGV. CDR3 length: 16 amino acids. CDR3 sequence reads: CASSLVRGSSYNEQFF. As DNA, the CDR3 is TGTGCCAGCAGCTTAGTCCGGGGGAGCTCCTACAATGAGCAGTTCTTC.

This clone has more than one count but fewer than ten. The V call is TRBV5-4, the J call TRBJ1-3; D gene uncertain. CDR1 is SGHNT and CDR2 is YYREEE in the germline V gene (reference sequence). With 1 base removed from V and 4 bases from J, the gap between germline ends came to 3 bases. There are 12 residues in the CDR3. In nucleotides, the CDR3 is TGTGCCAGCAGCTTGCGGGGAAACACCATATATTTT. Its translation: CASSLRGNTIYF.

This clone is labeled as medium-sized. The J gene is TRBJ2-7, the V gene TRBV2, with a weak D call TRBD1 (5 bases). The length of the CDR3 is 14 residues. Germline lookup yields CDR1 SNHLY and CDR2 FYNNEI. V shed 5 bases and J shed 2 bases, with 13 bases lying between them. The CDR3 here is CASSLRGQTYEQYF. The CDR3 DNA reads as TGTGCCAGCAGTCTGCGCGGACAAACCTACGAGCAGTACTTC.

This clone was seen only a few times. The chain is built from TRBV7-3 and TRBJ2-5; D remains ambiguous. Trimming took 5 bases from V and 2 from J, leaving 9 bases between them. The CDR3 has 13 residues. The germline V gene has CDR1 SGHTA and CDR2 FQGTGA. The CDR3 loop is CASSPLPQETQYF. For the CDR3, the DNA is TGTGCCAGCAGCCCACTACCTCAAGAGACCCAGTACTTC.

The chain recombines TRBV11-2 with TRBJ2-7; TRBD1 aligns across 8 bases. This CDR3 comprises 15 residues. Germline values: CDR1 SGHAT, CDR2 FQNNGV. V lost 3 bases, J lost 3 bases, and 7 bases stayed unmatched. In nucleotides, the CDR3 is TGTGCCAGCAGCTTGCGGACAGGGAAGTACTACGAGCAGTACTTC. Protein: CASSLRTGKYYEQYF.

J is TRBJ2-6 and V is TRBV4-3; tentative D call: TRBD2 (7 bases). The CDR3 runs to 19 residues. Germline loops: CDR1 LGHNA, CDR2 YSLEER. V was cut by 1 base and J by 0 bases, with 16 bases left in between. The CDR3 sequence: CASSQVAGRGFSGANVLTF. The CDR3 coding sequence is TGCGCCAGCAGCCAAGTGGCGGGGAGGGGGTTCTCTGGGGCCAACGTCCTGACTTTC.

V usage is TRBV11-2 and J usage is TRBJ2-3; D is possibly TRBD1 (6 bases). Trimming removed 2 bases at V and 3 bases at J, with 9 bases between. Germline lookup yields CDR1 SGHAT and CDR2 FQNNGV. The CDR3 runs 14 residues. CDR3 amino acids: CASSLTGWTDTQYF. CDR3 nucleotides: TGTGCCAGCAGCTTAACAGGGTGGACAGATACGCAGTATTTT.

This clone has just a few counts. V is TRBV11-3 and J is TRBJ2-2, with TRBD1 as a possible D gene (6 bases). The V gene lost 5 bases and the J gene lost 6 bases, with 16 bases spanning the gap. CDR1 and CDR2 from the germline V gene are SGHNT and YENEEA. There are 15 residues in the CDR3. CDR3 nucleotides: TGTGCCAGCAGCCCACAGGGAAATGACGCCGGGGAGCTGTTTTTT. It is translated as CASSPQGNDAGELFF.

This clone was seen just once. V and J are TRBV11-2 and TRBJ2-5; 12 nucleotides line up with TRBD1. The DNA end lines up better with TRBJ2-7; the J call may be wrong. CDR1 and CDR2 (germline): SGHAT, FQNNGV. The CDR3 extends over 13 amino acids. The CDR3 sequence is CASSSGQGAEQYF. The CDR3 DNA sequence: TGTGCCAGCAGCTCGGGACAGGGGGCCGAGCAGTACTTC.

V usage is TRBV7-2 and J usage is TRBJ2-5, with TRBD1 identical over 12 bases. The CDR3 is made up of 17 amino acids. The V gene end was trimmed by 1 base and the J gene end by 5 bases; junction bases not matched to a gene: 8. Per the germline V gene, CDR1 is SGHTA and CDR2 is FQGNSA. The CDR3 is CASSLGTGTGGRETQYF. The DNA of the CDR3 is TGTGCCAGCAGCTTAGGGACCGGGACAGGGGGCCGGGAGACCCAGTACTTC.

This chain links TRBV4-3 with TRBJ2-2; 9 bases agree with TRBD1. J gave up 4 bases and V 4 bases, and 10 bases lay outside the gene matches. Per germline, CDR1 LGHNA and CDR2 YSLEER. The CDR3 loop spans 17 amino acids. The CDR3 here is CASSRTPGQGGTGELFF. The CDR3 bases are TGCGCCAGCAGCCGGACACCGGGACAGGGAGGCACCGGGGAGCTGTTTTTT.